Listed here is a single TCR beta chain. Its target is unknown. One junction end does not reproduce the germline sequence, and a read error may be involved. Primers for the PCR totalled 60 Vbeta and 13 Jbeta. Generated by immunoSEQ multiplex PCR, the TCRdb table keeps only in-frame clones and is missing some. The sample contains 150,000 to 190,000 clones, more than 75% of which appear only once. The data were obtained in a study of cytomegalovirus exposure and HLA in healthy donors. The study's findings and limits: Earlier analysis found most TCR beta V segments productive about 87% or about 30% of the time.

CDR1 and CDR2 (germline): SNHLY, FYNNEI. The CDR3 consists of 13 residues. V is TRBV2 and J is TRBJ1-2; 7 bases fit TRBD1. The source material was PBMCs. The TCR was taken from a woman between 18 and 29 years old in good health and CMV-seronegative. Here the CDR3 DNA reads TGTGCCAGCCGTGAGGAGGGGGCGGGGGGCTACACCTTC. It codes for CASREEGAGGYTF.